This is a list of T cell receptor beta chains from one sample in a study of blood T cells in healthy people across ages. TCRdb reanalysed the 5' RACE reads using MiXCR and keeps one entry per CDR3 protein. The table records roughly 800,000 distinct CDR3 sequences, roughly 60% of them present only once. Sequenced: blood. The receptors come from a man aged 25-45 years in good health. Each CDR3 is given with its conserved first and last residue. The D gene is left open where the match is weak. For some rows the clone size is stated as once, few or many, or as a class when expanded; others skip it.

CSVAGGDTSQETQYF	TGCAGCGTCGCCGGAGGGGACACTTCGCAAGAGACCCAGTACTTC	.	.	TRBJ2-5	TRBV29-1
CATSDLFGEADLGFF	TGTGCCACCAGTGATTTGTTTGGGGAGGCGGATCTGGGGTTCTTC	.	.	TRBJ2-1	TRBV24-1
CASSSGQMTNYGYTF	TGTGCCAGCAGCTCAGGACAAATGACTAACTATGGCTACACCTTC	.	once	TRBJ1-2	TRBV7-9
CASSKETGGLNEQFF	TGTGCCAGCAGTAAGGAAACAGGGGGCTTGAATGAGCAGTTCTTC	TRBD1	few	TRBJ2-1	TRBV6-2/TRBV6-3
CASSRVAGVKSDTQYF	TGTGCCAGTAGTAGGGTAGCGGGAGTAAAATCGGATACGCAGTATTTT	TRBD2	.	TRBJ2-3	TRBV19
CGARTGASKQFF	TGCGGTGCGAGGACTGGCGCTTCTAAGCAGTTCTTC	.	once	TRBJ2-1	TRBV20-1
CASRLIEGSYEQYF	TGCGCCAGCCGCCTAATAGAGGGAAGCTACGAGCAGTACTTC	.	.	TRBJ2-7	TRBV5-1
CASSSGGGAYEQYF	TGTGCCAGCAGCTCTGGGGGCGGGGCCTACGAGCAGTACTTC	.	medium-sized	TRBJ2-7	TRBV7-2
CASSLTPESRIKTQYF	TGTGCCAGCAGCCTCACCCCGGAGAGCAGGATAAAGACCCAGTACTTC	.	few	TRBJ2-5	TRBV3-1
CASSLGAGGPNIETQYF	TGTGCCAGCAGCTTAGGAGCGGGGGGGCCTAACATTGAGACCCAGTACTTC	TRBD2	.	TRBJ2-5	TRBV7-2
CSVIQWRSTDTQYF	TGCAGCGTGATTCAGTGGCGTAGCACAGATACGCAGTATTTT	.	.	TRBJ2-3	TRBV29-1
CSVEYTTLLQETQYF	TGCAGCGTTGAGTACACGACACTACTCCAAGAGACCCAGTACTTC	.	once	TRBJ2-5	TRBV29-1
CASTGYAGEQFF	TGTGCCAGCACCGGATACGCTGGTGAGCAGTTCTTC	.	.	TRBJ2-1	TRBV25-1
CSATTPGSYEQYF	TGCAGTGCTACTACACCAGGGTCCTACGAGCAGTACTTC	.	.	TRBJ2-7	TRBV20-1
CSVTLAGGNIQYF	TGCAGCGTCACCCTAGCGGGGGGAAACATTCAGTACTTC	TRBD2	.	TRBJ2-4	TRBV29-1
CASSRPDRDFYEQYF	TGTGCCAGCAGCCGACCGGACAGGGACTTCTACGAGCAGTACTTC	TRBD1	.	TRBJ2-7	TRBV7-9
CASRSMRGELYNEQFF	TGTGCCAGCAGGTCTATGCGGGGGGAGCTCTACAATGAGCAGTTCTTC	TRBD2	.	TRBJ2-1	TRBV7-2
CASSEWTSGGINTQYF	TGTGCCAGCAGCGAATGGACTAGCGGGGGCATTAATACGCAGTATTTT	TRBD2	.	TRBJ2-3	TRBV7-2
CSALEDRGRHTF	TGCAGTGCCCTCGAAGACAGGGGGAGGCACACCTTC	TRBD1	.	TRBJ1-2	TRBV20-1
CASSLASPLHF	TGTGCCAGCAGCTTAGCATCACCCCTCCACTTT	.	.	TRBJ1-6	TRBV7-9
CASSLAGPPEQYF	TGTGCCAGCAGTCTAGCGGGTCCCCCCGAGCAGTACTTC	TRBD2	few	TRBJ2-7	TRBV12-3/TRBV12-4
CASSLGVRGAGANVLTF	TGTGCCAGCAGCCTGGGGGTTAGGGGGGCTGGGGCCAACGTCCTGACTTTC	.	.	TRBJ2-6	TRBV5-4
CASSLSGYYGYTF	TGTGCCAGCAGCCTATCAGGGTACTATGGCTACACCTTC	.	many	TRBJ1-2	TRBV12-3/TRBV12-4
CSAWEGSQNIQYF	TGCAGTGCTTGGGAGGGAAGCCAAAACATTCAGTACTTC	TRBD2	.	TRBJ2-4	TRBV20-1
CASSSRDLTDTQYF	TGCGCCAGCAGCTCCAGGGACCTCACAGATACGCAGTATTTT	.	.	TRBJ2-3	TRBV5-1
CASSYNEGEASGYEQYF	TGTGCCAGCAGTTACAATGAGGGAGAGGCTTCGGGCTACGAGCAGTACTTC	.	.	TRBJ2-7	TRBV6-6
CASSLRGQREKLFF	TGTGCCAGCAGTTTGCGAGGACAGAGGGAAAAACTGTTTTTT	.	.	TRBJ1-4	TRBV12-3/TRBV12-4
CSASGGRGNQPQHF	TGCAGTGCTAGCGGGGGGAGGGGGAATCAGCCCCAGCATTTT	.	.	TRBJ1-5	TRBV20-1
CASSLSGGNNEQFF	TGTGCCAGCAGCTTATCCGGTGGGAACAATGAGCAGTTCTTC	.	few	TRBJ2-1	TRBV7-2
CASRRQPGGPKDTQYF	TGTGCCAGCAGGAGACAACCGGGGGGGCCTAAAGATACGCAGTATTTT	TRBD2	.	TRBJ2-3	TRBV2
CASSSGLAGTSSYNEQFF	TGTGCCAGCAGCTCGGGACTAGCGGGGACGAGCTCCTACAATGAGCAGTTCTTC	TRBD2	many	TRBJ2-1	TRBV7-2
CSVGDRYQPQHF	TGCAGCGTGGGGGACAGATATCAGCCCCAGCATTTT	TRBD1	few	TRBJ1-5	TRBV29-1
CASSRMDTQYF	TGTGCCAGCAGCCGTATGGATACGCAGTATTTT	.	few	TRBJ2-3	TRBV7-2
CSAIQRGRDTQYF	TGCAGTGCTATACAAAGGGGTCGAGATACGCAGTATTTT	.	.	TRBJ2-3	TRBV20-1
CASSQHRAGGGETQYF	TGTGCCAGCAGCCAACACAGAGCGGGAGGCGGGGAGACCCAGTACTTC	TRBD2	.	TRBJ2-5	TRBV3-1
CASSGQGRSKNIQYF	TGTGCCAGCAGCGGACAGGGAAGATCCAAAAACATTCAGTACTTC	TRBD1	.	TRBJ2-4	TRBV6-5
CASSPHRASYEQYF	TGTGCCAGCAGCCCCCATCGGGCCTCCTACGAGCAGTACTTC	.	.	TRBJ2-7	TRBV11-1
CASSLDGTVTNTQYF	TGTGCCAGCAGCTTAGACGGGACCGTCACGAATACGCAGTATTTT	.	.	TRBJ2-3	TRBV7-9
CASARWGPSGGSNIQYF	TGTGCCAGCGCAAGGTGGGGGCCATCGGGGGGAAGCAACATTCAGTACTTC	.	.	TRBJ2-4	TRBV7-2
CASSATGSVETQYF	TGTGCCAGCAGCGCCACAGGGTCTGTCGAGACCCAGTACTTC	.	many	TRBJ2-5	TRBV3-1
CASRYNDRSSTDTQYF	TGTGCCAGCAGATATAATGACAGGTCTAGCACAGATACGCAGTATTTT	.	.	TRBJ2-3	TRBV7-2
CASSLGFFSTGANVLTF	TGTGCCAGCAGTTTGGGGTTTTTTAGTACTGGGGCCAACGTCCTGACTTTC	.	few	TRBJ2-6	TRBV12-3/TRBV12-4
CASSLYWDGTYEQYF	TGTGCCAGCAGCTTATATTGGGACGGCACCTACGAGCAGTACTTC	.	.	TRBJ2-7	TRBV7-9
CATTHAPQNIAGGRTDTQYF	TGTGCCACCACCCACGCCCCCCAGAACATAGCGGGAGGGAGGACAGATACGCAGTATTTT	TRBD2	.	TRBJ2-3	TRBV24-1
CASSFSGMDYGYTF	TGTGCCAGCAGCTTCTCGGGAATGGACTATGGCTACACCTTC	.	.	TRBJ1-2	TRBV11-1
CASSPAGTSYGYTF	TGTGCCAGCAGCCCTGCCGGGACATCCTATGGCTACACCTTC	.	few	TRBJ1-2	TRBV7-2
CASSLSGTGNYEQYF	TGTGCCAGCAGCTTATCGGGGACTGGCAATTACGAGCAGTACTTC	.	.	TRBJ2-7	TRBV7-3
CAREIGQGALGGYTF	TGTGCCAGGGAGATAGGACAGGGGGCCCTTGGCGGCTACACCTTC	TRBD1	.	TRBJ1-2	TRBV6-1
CASSYPLTRCNEQFF	TGTGCCAGCAGTTACCCTCTCACTAGATGCAATGAGCAGTTCTTC	.	.	TRBJ2-1	TRBV12-3/TRBV12-4
CSAPYAGGPYEQFF	TGCAGCGCCCCCTACGCGGGAGGGCCTTATGAGCAGTTCTTC	TRBD2	few	TRBJ2-1	TRBV29-1
CASKVRETQYF	TGTGCCAGCAAGGTGCGAGAGACCCAGTACTTC	.	.	TRBJ2-5	TRBV6-6